This TCR beta chain was documented in a study of glioma-infiltrating T cells. This clonotype has a count of ten or more. The length of the CDR3 is 15 residues. V shed 7 bases and J 4 bases; nucleotides not matched to a gene: 12. Per germline, CDR1 MNHEY and CDR2 SMNVEV (reference sequence). The iRepertoire nested amplicon-rescue multiplex PCR amplified TCR alpha and beta CDR3s from RNA. Each CDR3 protein is one row after TCRdb ran MiXCR on the multiplex PCR reads. This table holds over 80,000 distinct CDR3 sequences, approximately 42% found once. The source of this sequence is a human donor with low-grade glioma or glioblastoma, undergoing nonglioma brain surgery, or in good health (not recorded which). Sequenced: glioma tissue, nonneoplastic brain tissue, or PBMCs (not recorded which). This sequence joins TRBV27 and TRBJ2-5; 7 bases align to TRBD2. The CDR3, as DNA: TGTGCCAGCAACACCCTGGGGGGGAGGCGAGAGACCCAGTACTTC. Protein product: CASNTLGGRRETQYF.